One sample yielded the 22 T cell receptor beta chains listed below, sequenced in a study of blood T cell repertoires in COVID-19. Assay: immunoSEQ multiplex PCR; the TCRdb copy retains only in-frame clones and omits some. Among 180,000 or so clones listed, more than 80% were seen once. The sequenced sample consisted of PBMCs or T cells enriched from blood (not recorded which). Receptors originate from a man aged 35 to 55 who had recovered from COVID-19.

The chain recombines TRBV11-2 with TRBJ1-2; D is unresolved. Germline V gene data show CDR1 as SGHAT and CDR2 as FQNNGV. The V end lost 1 base, the J end lost 7 bases, and 19 bases lay between the germline ends. The CDR3 has 16 amino acids. The CDR3: CASSLVNFLGVSGYTF. The CDR3 DNA is TGTGCCAGCAGCTTAGTGAATTTCCTGGGCGTATCTGGCTACACCTTC. The whole variable domain, filled in from reference TRBV11-2 and TRBJ1-2, reads EAGVAQSPRYKIIEKRQSVAFWCNPISGHATLYWYQQILGQGPKLLIQFQNNGVVDDSQLPKDRFSAERLKGVDSTLKIQPAKLEDSAVYLCASSLVNFLGVSGYTFGSGTRLTVV.

The chain is built from TRBV28 and TRBJ1-1; D is possibly TRBD1 (5 bases). CDR3 length: 14 residues. CDR1 and CDR2 from the germline V gene are MDHEN and SYDVKM. The V end lost 8 bases, the J end lost 0 bases, and 13 bases lay between the germline ends. The CDR3 sequence: CASHRRGLNTEAFF. The CDR3 nucleotides read TGTGCCAGCCACAGGCGGGGATTGAACACTGAAGCTTTCTTT.

This chain uses TRBV10-1 with TRBJ2-7, with TRBD1 matching over 10 bases. The CDR3 extends over 14 amino acids. Losses at the gene ends were 2 bases for V and 6 bases for J; bases not matched to a gene: 4. CDR1 WNHNN and CDR2 SYGVQD come from the germline V gene (reference sequence). CDR3 nucleotide sequence: TGCGCCAGCAGTGAGCTAGGACAGGGGGGCGAGCAGTACTTC. Translating it yields CASSELGQGGEQYF.

This clone has a handful of counts. V is TRBV6-5 and J is TRBJ1-5; D is unclear. This CDR3 spans 15 amino acids. Germline CDR1 and CDR2: MNHEY and SVGAGI. Trimming removed 6 bases at V and 0 bases at J, with 12 bases between. The CDR3 here is CASRPNRGSNQPQHF. The CDR3 DNA reads TGTGCCAGCAGGCCTAACCGGGGTAGCAATCAGCCCCAGCATTTT.

The J gene is TRBJ1-1, the V gene TRBV28; TRBD1 matches 9 bases. Trimming took 6 bases from V and 5 from J; bases not matched to a gene: 7. The CDR3 sequence is 14 residues long. In germline, CDR1 is MDHEN, CDR2 SYDVKM. In DNA, the CDR3 is TGTGCCAGCAGCATGCCCGGACAGGGGACTGAAGCTTTCTTT. The encoded protein is CASSMPGQGTEAFF.

The V call is TRBV7-9, the J call TRBJ1-2, with D hard to call. Deletions cut 4 bases from V and 0 bases from J, with 12 bases between. This CDR3 region has 15 residues. Germline values: CDR1 SEHNR, CDR2 FQNEAQ (reference sequence). CDR3 in amino acids: CASSSPRVANYGYTF. CDR3 in DNA: TGTGCCAGCAGCTCCCCGCGGGTGGCTAACTATGGCTACACCTTC.

The chain recombines TRBV11-2 with TRBJ1-6; a possible D gene is TRBD1 (6 bases). The germline V gene encodes CDR1 SGHAT and CDR2 FQNNGV. CDR3 length: 15 residues. Between the trimmed V and J ends, which lost 0 bases and 9 bases, there was a span of 12 bases. The CDR3 sequence is CASSLEGQGTSPLHF. The CDR3 DNA sequence: TGTGCCAGCAGCTTAGAGGGGCAGGGGACTTCACCCCTCCACTTT.

CDR3 coding DNA: TGTGCCAGCAGTGAGGGTTATCAGCCCCAGCATTTT. As protein: CASSEGYQPQHF. This chain links TRBV6-2 or TRBV6-3 with TRBJ1-5; no definite D call. CDR3 length: 12 residues. The V gene's germline CDR1 is MNHEY and CDR2 SVGEGT. V lost 5 bases, J lost 5 bases, and 7 bases lay in between.

This chain links TRBV6-1 with TRBJ1-1; D unresolved. The germline gives CDR1 MNHNS, CDR2 SASEGT. V was pared by 0 bases and J by 11 bases, with 19 bases between. The CDR3 has 15 amino acids. The CDR3 sequence: CASSEAEVAASAAFF. The CDR3 bases are TGTGCCAGCAGTGAAGCGGAGGTCGCGGCCTCGGCGGCTTTCTTT.

This clone was observed a handful of times. The J gene is TRBJ2-1, the V gene TRBV28; 15 bases are shared with TRBD2. Germline V gene data show CDR1 as MDHEN and CDR2 as SYDVKM. V was pared by 3 bases and J by 7 bases, with 4 bases of the junction left unmatched. The CDR3 is 16 residues long. CDR3 amino acids: CASSFNGLAGGNEQFF. DNA for the CDR3: TGTGCCAGCAGTTTCAACGGACTAGCGGGAGGGAATGAGCAGTTCTTC.

V usage is TRBV3-1 (or the pseudogene TRBV3-2) and J usage is TRBJ2-7; D might be TRBD2 (6 bases). V was shortened by 0 bases and J by 9 bases, with 15 bases between the two germline ends. Looked up from germline, CDR1 is LGHDT and CDR2 is YNNKEL (reference sequence). This CDR3 spans 14 amino acids. This chain's CDR3 is CASSQDPRRGGQYF. The DNA of the CDR3 is TGTGCCAGCAGCCAAGATCCCCGGCGGGGAGGGCAGTACTTC.

The chain recombines TRBV6-5 with TRBJ2-4; 9 bases align to TRBD1. With 6 bases clipped from V and 9 bases from J, the junction kept 3 bases outside the gene matches. This CDR3 has 12 residues. The germline CDR1 and CDR2 sequences are MNHEY and SVGAGI. The CDR3 protein is CASRDRGSIQYF. Written as DNA, the CDR3 is TGTGCCAGCAGGGACAGGGGAAGCATTCAGTACTTC.

The chain is built from TRBV29-1 and TRBJ2-3; 13 positions agree with TRBD2. The CDR3 extends over 14 amino acids. Germline V lookup: CDR1 SQVTM, CDR2 ANQGSEA. J lost 3 bases, V lost 8 bases, and 5 bases had no gene match. CDR3: CSPRGLAGTDTQYF. In DNA, the CDR3 is TGCAGCCCCAGGGGACTAGCGGGAACAGATACGCAGTATTTT.

The chain uses TRBV27 and TRBJ2-7, with D possibly being TRBD1 (5 bases). V lost 2 bases to trimming and J lost 4 bases, with 18 bases between them. This CDR3 contains 16 residues. Looked up from germline, CDR1 is MNHEY and CDR2 is SMNVEV (reference sequence). Written as DNA, the CDR3 is TGTGCCAGCAGTTTACAGAGGACCGACAGTTGGTACGAGCAGTACTTC. This translates into CASSLQRTDSWYEQYF.

This clone was counted only a few times. The V call is TRBV7-3, the J call TRBJ1-1; 8 bases align to TRBD1. Germline V gives CDR1 SGHTA, CDR2 FQGTGA. The J segment lost 3 bases and the V segment lost 5 bases, leaving 11 bases of the junction unmatched. This CDR3 spans 16 amino acids. In DNA, the CDR3 is TGTGCCAGCAGCCCGGGCAGGGGGCAAGGGGACACTGAAGCTTTCTTT. It is translated as CASSPGRGQGDTEAFF.

This chain uses TRBV6-5 with TRBJ2-3, with D perhaps matching TRBD2 (6 bases). Trimming removed 6 bases from V and 1 base from J, with 8 bases in between. The CDR3 is made up of 13 amino acids. Per germline, CDR1 MNHEY and CDR2 SVGAGI. CDR3 residues: CASREGGTDTQYF. In DNA form, the CDR3 reads TGTGCCAGCAGGGAGGGAGGCACAGATACGCAGTATTTT.

The V call is TRBV4-1, the J call TRBJ1-4, with 7 bases fitting TRBD1. The CDR3 totals 16 residues. The V gene end was trimmed by 1 base and the J gene end by 7 bases; junction bases not matched to a gene: 9. Germline lookup yields CDR1 MGHRA and CDR2 YSYEKL. The CDR3: CASSQGWGTELEKLFF. Here the CDR3 DNA reads TGCGCCAGCAGCCAAGGTTGGGGGACAGAGCTTGAAAAACTGTTTTTT.

The chain joins TRBV19 to TRBJ2-3, with 9 bases lining up with TRBD2. From germline, CDR1 is LNHDA and CDR2 SQIVND (reference sequence). Germline trimming cut 2 bases from V and 1 base from J; bases unmatched to any gene: 1. The CDR3 is 15 amino acids. CDR3 protein: CASSITSGRTDTQYF. The DNA of the CDR3 is TGTGCCAGTAGTATAACTAGCGGGCGCACAGATACGCAGTATTTT. Using reference TRBV19 and TRBJ2-3 for the parts outside the CDR3, the full variable domain is DGGITQSPKYLFRKEGQNVTLSCEQNLNHDAMYWYRQDPGQGLRLIYYSQIVNDFQKGDIAEGYSVSREKKESFPLTVTSAQKNPTAFYLCASSITSGRTDTQYFGPGTRLTVL.

The V gene is TRBV3-1 (or the pseudogene TRBV3-2), the J gene TRBJ2-7; 7 bases match TRBD1. Germline values: CDR1 LGHDT, CDR2 YNNKEL (reference sequence). The CDR3 runs to 15 residues. V lost 1 base, J lost 7 bases, and 10 bases stayed unmatched. The CDR3: CASSQGTGSSGEQYF. CDR3 DNA sequence: TGTGCCAGCAGCCAAGGGACAGGCTCTTCGGGAGAGCAGTACTTC.

The chain couples TRBV11-2 to TRBJ2-2; D is uncertain. Germline CDR1 reads SGHAT; CDR2 reads FQNNGV. The CDR3 consists of 14 residues. V lost 5 bases and J lost 8, with 15 bases in between. CDR3 in DNA: TGTGCCAGCAGCCAGATCCTCATGCCAGGGGAGCTGTTTTTT. The encoded protein is CASSQILMPGELFF.

This chain joins TRBV12-3 or TRBV12-4 and TRBJ1-5; D remains unclear. V lost 9 bases and J lost 4, with 7 bases in between. This CDR3 region has 11 residues. The CDR3 nucleotides read TGTGCCAGTTGTACTAATCAGCCCCAGCATTTT. Translating gives CASCTNQPQHF.

The chain links TRBV6-5 to TRBJ2-3; 8 bases align to TRBD2. CDR1 is MNHEY and CDR2 is SVGAGI in the germline V gene. This CDR3 comprises 16 residues. V trimming: 2 bases; J trimming: 7 bases; junction bases outside the gene matches: 11. In nucleotides, the CDR3 is TGTGCCAGCAGTTACGACGGGGGGGGGCGCGGGAATACGCAGTATTTT. The encoded protein is CASSYDGGGRGNTQYF.